This TCR beta chain was recorded in a study of shared clonotypes between healthy human individuals. The wider study: The study used three CD4 naive, three CD4 memory, two CD8 naive and one CD8 memory plate per donor.

The CDR3 loop spans 14 amino acids. CDR1 and CDR2 from the germline V gene are SGHRS and YFSETQ. Trimming took off 4 bases at V and 1 base at J, with 11 bases between the two ends. The repertoire was sequenced with immunoSEQ multiplex PCR; TCRdb's copy has only in-frame clones and lacks some. The sample shows 2 million to 2.5 million clones, over 85% of them seen only once. The chain combines TRBV5-1 with TRBJ2-5; a possible D gene is TRBD1 (5 bases). Material for sequencing was naive CD4+ T cells from PBMCs. The subset here: CD45RA+ positively selected. This sequence originates from a man between 18 and 35 years old in good health. Some clones in this sample may be carry-over from other donors' samples. The CDR3 protein is CASSITRVQETQYF. CDR3 coding DNA: TGCGCCAGCAGCATAACCAGGGTCCAAGAGACCCAGTACTTC.